Presented here are 25 T cell receptor beta chains from one specimen sequenced in a study of regulatory T cells in long-lasting Graves disease. Sequencing libraries for TCR beta were prepared with iRepertoire HTBI primers and Arm-PCR of CDR3 regions. TCRdb re-derived calls from the multiplex PCR reads in MiXCR, one entry per CDR3 protein. The table includes hundreds of thousands of distinct CDR3 sequences, 15% to 20% detected once. The time point was: newly diagnosed GD, antithyroid drugs for less than 3 months. PBMCs provided the RNA from which the TCR library was made. These sequences were also reported in another study, on T cells in Graves' hyperthyroidism and ophthalmopathy.

The material was peripheral blood mononuclear cells (PBMCs), obtained at new diagnosis, from a patient treated with antithyroid drugs. These receptor sequences come from a woman under 40 with Graves disease.

The gene calls are TRBV7-6 and TRBJ1-1; no reliable D call. Germline V gives CDR1 SGHVS, CDR2 FNYEAQ. V gave up 2 bases and J gave up 1 base, with 11 bases separating them. This CDR3 is 15 amino acids long. The CDR3 here is CASSLSLGENTEAFF. CDR3 sequence (DNA): TGTGCCAGCAGCTTATCTCTCGGTGAGAACACTGAAGCTTTCTTT.

This clonotype was seen repeatedly, ten times or more. This sequence joins TRBV28 and TRBJ2-1; TRBD2 agrees at 8 bases. V trimming: 3 bases; J trimming: 8 bases; junction bases outside the gene matches: 6. The CDR3 sequence is 14 residues long. Germline V lookup: CDR1 MDHEN, CDR2 SYDVKM. CDR3 sequence: CASSFTGGPDEQFF. CDR3 DNA sequence: TGTGCCAGCAGTTTTACGGGAGGGCCGGATGAGCAGTTCTTC.

This clonotype was seen at least ten times. The chain links TRBV5-1 to TRBJ1-2, with a possible D match to TRBD1 (6 bases). Germline V CDR1 and CDR2: SGHRS, YFSETQ. V lost 4 bases and J lost 5, with 12 bases in between. The CDR3 totals 13 residues. CDR3 coding DNA: TGCGCCAGCAGCCCCGGACAGCTTTATGGCTACACCTTC. Encoded protein: CASSPGQLYGYTF.

This clonotype has at least ten counts. The chain carries TRBV28 and TRBJ2-7; D may correspond to TRBD1 or TRBD2 (6 bases each). Trimming left V 3 bases short and J 3 bases short, with 15 bases between. The CDR3 covers 15 residues. Germline V CDR1 and CDR2: MDHEN, SYDVKM. CDR3 sequence (DNA): TGTGCCAGCAGTTTGGCCCGGGGGCGAGGCTACGAGCAGTACTTC. Amino acid sequence: CASSLARGRGYEQYF.

Only a few counts were recorded for this clonotype. The CDR3 sequence is CASSKTSNSPLHF. The CDR3 nucleotides are TGTGCCAGCAGCAAGACATCTAATTCACCCCTCCACTTT. The rearrangement joins TRBV27 to TRBJ1-6; D remains unclear. V shed 6 bases and J shed 6 bases, with 9 bases lying between them. The length of the CDR3 is 13 residues. In germline, CDR1 is MNHEY, CDR2 SMNVEV (reference sequence).

The CDR3 region has the DNA TGTGCCAGCAGTTTGTCGATAGGGAGGAGGGAGACCCAGTACTTC. Protein: CASSLSIGRRETQYF. The V call is TRBV12-3 or TRBV12-4, the J call TRBJ2-5; tentatively, D is TRBD2 (6 bases). Trimming shortened V by 3 bases and J by 5 bases, and 16 bases separated the two germline ends. CDR3 length equals 15 residues.

In regard to this clonotype: A much larger clone sits a single nucleotide away, making a read error possible. V usage is TRBV7-2 and J usage is TRBJ1-6; D remains ambiguous. The ends were cut back, 1 base at V and 2 bases at J, with 9 bases in the middle. In germline, CDR1 is SGHTA, CDR2 FQGNSA. The CDR3 is 16 amino acids. In nucleotides, the CDR3 is TGTGCCAGCAGCTTAGGCAGCATTGCCTATAATTCACCCCTCCACTTT. This translates into CASSLGSIAYNSPLHF.

The V call is TRBV19, the J call TRBJ2-4; D gene ambiguous. Trimming cost V 6 bases and J 0 bases, with 12 bases left between them. This CDR3 has 15 residues. Germline assignment: CDR1 LNHDA and CDR2 SQIVND (reference sequence). The CDR3 nucleotides are TGTGCCAGTAGCGGGCCAGCGCTAGCCAAAAACATTCAGTACTTC. Its translation is CASSGPALAKNIQYF.

In its sample, this clonotype was seen many times. This chain joins TRBV12-3 or TRBV12-4 and TRBJ1-1; D perhaps matches TRBD1 (5 bases). V was trimmed by 0 bases and J by 8 bases, leaving 10 bases between them. CDR3 length: 13 residues. The CDR3 nucleotides read TGTGCCAGCAGTTTAGCGAGTAGGGGCGAAGCTTTCTTT. This sequence encodes CASSLASRGEAFF.

This clonotype came up a few times. The V call is TRBV15, the J call TRBJ1-2; 7 positions agree with TRBD1. Germline V gene data show CDR1 as LNHNV and CDR2 as YYDKDF (reference sequence). This CDR3 has 16 amino acids. Losses at the gene ends were 0 bases for V and 7 bases for J; bases not matched to a gene: 11. The CDR3 nucleotides read TGTGCCACCAGCAGAGAAGGGGGCGGCCCTAATGGTGGCTACACCTTC. Its translation is CATSREGGGPNGGYTF.

This clonotype has at least ten counts. The CDR3 loop reads CASSEYPGGPDETQYF. The CDR3 region has the DNA TGTGCCAGCAGTGAATACCCGGGAGGGCCTGATGAGACCCAGTACTTC. The V gene is TRBV2, the J gene TRBJ2-5, with 8 bases identical to TRBD2. Germline CDR1 and CDR2: SNHLY and FYNNEI. Trimming took 2 bases from V and 5 from J; bases not matched to a gene: 10. The CDR3 length is 16 residues.

This clonotype was recorded many times. The chain carries TRBV28 and TRBJ1-1; D unclear. The ends were cut back, 8 bases at V and 1 base at J, with 14 bases in the middle. Germline assignment: CDR1 MDHEN and CDR2 SYDVKM. The length of the CDR3 is 14 residues. The CDR3 protein is CASGGEPQNTEAFF. The CDR3 DNA reads TGTGCCAGCGGTGGAGAGCCGCAGAACACTGAAGCTTTCTTT.

J is TRBJ2-7 and V is TRBV19, with D possibly matching TRBD2 (6 bases). CDR3 length: 15 residues. Germline CDR1 reads LNHDA; CDR2 reads SQIVND (reference sequence). V was cut by 3 bases and J by 3 bases, with 15 bases left in between. The CDR3 region has the DNA TGTGCCAGTAGTATTGGACTACGACACATCTACGAGCAGTACTTC. Its translation is CASSIGLRHIYEQYF. The entire variable domain, with the rest obtained from reference TRBV19 and TRBJ2-7, is as follows: DGGITQSPKYLFRKEGQNVTLSCEQNLNHDAMYWYRQDPGQGLRLIYYSQIVNDFQKGDIAEGYSVSREKKESFPLTVTSAQKNPTAFYLCASSIGLRHIYEQYFGPGTRLTVT.

The sample holds many counts of this clonotype. The V call is TRBV30, the J call TRBJ1-5; D might be TRBD1 (5 bases). V gave up 2 bases and J gave up 2 bases, with 10 bases separating them. The CDR3 totals 14 residues. Germline values: CDR1 GTSNPN, CDR2 SVGIG (reference sequence). This chain's CDR3 is CAWSQGDGNQPQHF. Written as DNA, the CDR3 is TGTGCCTGGAGTCAAGGGGACGGCAATCAGCCCCAGCATTTT.

In its sample, this clonotype was seen many times. The V and J genes are TRBV27 and TRBJ2-1; 9 bases are a match to TRBD2. This CDR3 spans 17 amino acids. CDR1 and CDR2 (germline): MNHEY, SMNVEV (reference sequence). V was clipped by 4 bases and J by 4 bases; unmatched bases: 11. CDR3 bases: TGTGCCAGCAGTTCCCCCGTCCTAGCGGGAACTTACAATGAGCAGTTCTTC. Protein sequence: CASSSPVLAGTYNEQFF.

This clonotype was counted ten times or more. The chain uses TRBV11-1 and TRBJ2-1; D is possibly TRBD2 (5 bases). This CDR3 has 15 residues. Germline CDR1 is SGHAT and CDR2 is FQDESV (reference sequence). Trimming took 5 bases from V and 0 from J, leaving 11 bases between them. The CDR3 DNA is TGTGCCAGCAGCCGGACTCCCGGCTCCTACAATGAGCAGTTCTTC. It yields the protein CASSRTPGSYNEQFF.

This clonotype was seen at least ten times. The chain has TRBV7-3 and TRBJ2-7, with 8 nucleotides matching TRBD1. Germline V CDR1 and CDR2: SGHTA, FQGTGA. V shed 6 bases, J shed 4 bases, and the junction held 11 bases outside the gene matches. This CDR3 comprises 15 residues. Written as DNA, the CDR3 is TGTGCCAGCAGTGCCGGGACAGGCGGGATGTACGAGCAGTACTTC. Its translation is CASSAGTGGMYEQYF.

To note about this clonotype: This may be a read error, as it is one base from a much larger clone. This sequence joins TRBV5-1 and TRBJ2-7, with a tentative D call TRBD2 (7 bases). V was pared by 0 bases and J by 3 bases, with 16 bases between. Germline loops: CDR1 SGHRS, CDR2 YFSETQ. The length of the CDR3 is 16 residues. Here the CDR3 DNA reads TGCGCCAGCAGCTTGGGGACGCGGGGGCACCTCTACGAGCAGTACTTC. It specifies CASSLGTRGHLYEQYF.

The chain recombines TRBV6-1 with TRBJ2-2, with D perhaps being TRBD1 or TRBD2 (6 bases each). The CDR3 has 15 residues. V dropped 6 bases and J dropped 2 bases, with 13 bases sitting between them. CDR1 is MNHNS, CDR2 SASEGT, per germline. The CDR3 loop is CASRNGGQNTGELFF. The CDR3 coding sequence is TGTGCCAGCAGGAATGGGGGGCAAAACACCGGGGAGCTGTTTTTT.

This clonotype was counted only a few times. The chain uses TRBV7-2 and TRBJ2-5, with 8 bases identical to TRBD1. Per germline, CDR1 SGHTA and CDR2 FQGNSA. This CDR3 spans 13 amino acids. V was clipped by 6 bases and J by 9 bases; unmatched bases: 9. The CDR3 spells CASRYTGGSAQYF. The CDR3 bases are TGTGCCAGCAGATATACAGGGGGTTCGGCCCAGTACTTC.

This clonotype was seen a handful of times. The chain combines TRBV19 with TRBJ1-1; D gene unclear. With 4 bases removed from V and 10 bases from J, the gap between germline ends came to 13 bases. Per the germline V gene, CDR1 is LNHDA and CDR2 is SQIVND (reference sequence). The CDR3 totals 12 residues. CDR3 amino acids: CASSNPEGGAFF. DNA of the CDR3: TGTGCCAGTAGTAACCCCGAAGGCGGAGCTTTCTTT.

In this sample, this clonotype turned up many times. The V call is TRBV12-3 or TRBV12-4, the J call TRBJ1-2, with D possibly matching TRBD1 (5 bases). The germline V and J ends were trimmed by 3 bases and 4 bases, with 12 bases remaining between them. CDR3 length: 14 residues. The CDR3 nucleotides are TGTGCCAGCAGTTTCGGGGGGACCCTCTATGGCTACACCTTC. It encodes CASSFGGTLYGYTF.

This clonotype occurred many times. The V and J genes are TRBV6-1 and TRBJ1-5; D gene unclear. V lost 2 bases and J lost 6, with 11 bases in between. Germline V lookup: CDR1 MNHNS, CDR2 SASEGT. This CDR3 has 14 residues. The CDR3: CASSETAGIQPQHF. CDR3 nucleotide sequence: TGTGCCAGCAGTGAAACCGCGGGCATTCAGCCCCAGCATTTT.

V is TRBV9 and J is TRBJ2-7, with TRBD2 as a possible D gene (5 bases). The germline gives CDR1 SGDLS, CDR2 YYNGEE. V lost 0 bases and J lost 6, with 16 bases in between. This CDR3 region has 15 residues. CDR3 bases: TGTGCCAGCAGCGTAGGTCAAGCGGTGTGGGCCGAGCAGTACTTC. As protein: CASSVGQAVWAEQYF.

The chain is built from TRBV5-1 and TRBJ2-2; the match to TRBD2 covers 7 bases. CDR1 is SGHRS, CDR2 YFSETQ, per germline. V lost 3 bases to trimming and J lost 7 bases; unmatched junction nucleotides: 15. The CDR3 is 17 amino acids. The CDR3 DNA sequence: TGCGCCAGCAGCTCCGGTGGTTTAGCGGGTTCCGTCGGGGAGCTGTTTTTT. Translation gives CASSSGGLAGSVGELFF.